Sequencing of this TCR beta chain was carried out in a study of blood T cell repertoires in COVID-19. The CDR3 has 15 residues. V dropped 4 bases and J dropped 5; count of bases not matched to a gene: 10. Germline V gives CDR1 SGHDN, CDR2 FVKESK. Study processing details: Amplification from reference gene primers served as the basis for estimated nucleated cell counts. The table came from immunoSEQ multiplex PCR; TCRdb's copy has only in-frame clones and leaves some out. Clonal size and the V and J genes are those of that table, whereas D and trimming came from the DNA. The table includes about 140,000 clones, around three quarters detected once.

The receptor was isolated from a man aged 50-59 years with acute or convalescent COVID-19. This chain connects TRBV14 to TRBJ1-2; the match to TRBD1 covers 7 bases. Sequencing was carried out using peripheral blood. The CDR3 coding sequence is TGTGCCAGCAGCCCGATTGGACAGGAACTATATGGCTACACCTTC. This sequence encodes CASSPIGQELYGYTF.